The T cell receptor beta chain described here comes from a study of identical twins. Findings of the study overall: There was an excess of low generation probability in the out-of-frame alpha sequences that twins shared. Zero-insertion findings could be partly confounded by invariant cells (MAIT and iNKT cells).

V was clipped by 1 base and J by 6 bases, with 13 bases between them. Germline V gene lookup returns CDR1 LGHDT and CDR2 YNNKEL (reference sequence). This CDR3 spans 16 amino acids. There are a few counts of this clonotype. Its specificity is unknown. TCRdb re-derived calls from the 5' RACE reads in MiXCR, one entry per CDR3 protein. The table shows about 260,000 distinct CDR3 sequences, with roughly 7% occurring only once. These data are also associated with another study on yellow fever vaccine responses in identical twins.

J is TRBJ1-6 and V is TRBV3-1; tentatively, D is TRBD1 (6 bases). Sequenced sample: memory (CD45RO+) T cells sorted from blood. This receptor was obtained from a woman younger than 35 in good health. CDR3 coding DNA: TGTGCCAGCAGCCAAGCAGTCAGGGGAGGTAATTCACCCCTCCACTTT. This gives the protein CASSQAVRGGNSPLHF. The full variable domain, completed using reference TRBV3-1 and TRBJ1-6, is DTAVSQTPKYLVTQMGNDKSIKCEQNLGHDTMYWYKQDSKKFLKIMFSYNNKELIINETVPNRFSPKSPDKAHLNLHINSLELGDSAVYFCASSQAVRGGNSPLHFGNGTRLTVT.